Listed below are T cell receptor beta chains from one sample, sequenced in a study of cytomegalovirus exposure and HLA in healthy donors. Generated by immunoSEQ multiplex PCR, the TCRdb table keeps only in-frame clones and is missing some. The sample has under 200,000 clones; under 80% are singletons. The sample taken for sequencing was PBMCs. These receptors all come from a man aged 35 to 55 in good health and CMV-seronegative. Both conserved end residues are part of each CDR3. A D gene is named only where the DNA matches it firmly. Expanded clones get a size class; other rows say once, few or many, or leave the size out.

j_call: TRBJ2-1
clone_size: NA
d_call: TRBD1
v_call: TRBV11-3
cdr3_length: 18
cdr3_aa: CASSPAGTGYSSANEQFF
cdr3_nt: TGTGCCAGCAGCCCCGCCGGGACAGGTTACTCTTCGGCGAATGAGCAGTTCTTC

j_call: TRBJ2-7
clone_size: few
d_call: NA
v_call: TRBV7-9
cdr3_length: 17
cdr3_aa: CASSSYDRGGTFYEQYF
cdr3_nt: TGTGCCAGCAGCTCCTACGACAGGGGAGGGACCTTCTACGAGCAGTACTTC

j_call: TRBJ1-5
clone_size: few
d_call: TRBD1
v_call: TRBV7-2
cdr3_length: 16
cdr3_aa: CASSLQGQFSNQPQHF
cdr3_nt: TGTGCCAGCAGCTTACAGGGACAGTTTAGCAATCAGCCCCAGCATTTT

j_call: TRBJ1-3
clone_size: few
d_call: TRBD1
v_call: TRBV7-7
cdr3_length: 16
cdr3_aa: CASSVRTGDVGNTIYF
cdr3_nt: TGTGCTAGCAGCGTTCGGACAGGGGATGTCGGAAACACCATATATTTT

j_call: TRBJ2-2
clone_size: NA
d_call: NA
v_call: TRBV2
cdr3_length: 14
cdr3_aa: CATKRQGNTGELFF
cdr3_nt: TGTGCCACCAAAAGGCAGGGCAACACCGGGGAGCTGTTTTTT

j_call: TRBJ2-3
clone_size: NA
d_call: NA
v_call: TRBV9
cdr3_length: 15
cdr3_aa: CASSVWGRDSDTQYF
cdr3_nt: TGTGCCAGCAGCGTATGGGGCAGGGACTCAGATACGCAGTATTTT

j_call: TRBJ1-4
clone_size: few
d_call: TRBD1
v_call: TRBV6-5
cdr3_length: 12
cdr3_aa: CASRPGQGKLFF
cdr3_nt: TGTGCCAGCAGACCTGGACAGGGGAAACTGTTTTTT

j_call: TRBJ2-3
clone_size: NA
d_call: TRBD2
v_call: TRBV7-9
cdr3_length: 17
cdr3_aa: CASSLWALAGGTDTQYF
cdr3_nt: TGTGCCAGCAGCTTATGGGCCCTAGCGGGGGGCACAGATACGCAGTATTTT

j_call: TRBJ1-2
clone_size: once
d_call: NA
v_call: TRBV7-9
cdr3_length: 17
cdr3_aa: CASSLVRMTGERYGYTF
cdr3_nt: TGTGCCAGCAGCTTAGTTAGGATGACGGGGGAGCGGTATGGCTACACCTTC

j_call: TRBJ1-2
clone_size: once
d_call: TRBD1
v_call: TRBV5-1
cdr3_length: 16
cdr3_aa: CASSLAETGGILGYTF
cdr3_nt: TGCGCCAGCAGCTTGGCTGAAACAGGGGGAATCCTTGGCTACACCTTC

j_call: TRBJ2-7
clone_size: NA
d_call: NA
v_call: TRBV6-1
cdr3_length: 15
cdr3_aa: CASTPLGTGTYEQYF
cdr3_nt: TGTGCCAGCACCCCCCTAGGGACTGGTACCTACGAGCAGTACTTC

j_call: TRBJ1-2
clone_size: NA
d_call: TRBD1
v_call: TRBV6-5
cdr3_length: 14
cdr3_aa: CASSRDRWRYGYTF
cdr3_nt: TGTGCCAGCTCCCGGGACAGGTGGAGGTATGGCTACACCTTC

j_call: TRBJ2-2
clone_size: NA
d_call: NA
v_call: TRBV30
cdr3_length: 13
cdr3_aa: CAWNWGRTGELFF
cdr3_nt: TGTGCCTGGAACTGGGGGCGGACCGGGGAGCTGTTTTTT

j_call: TRBJ1-5
clone_size: once
d_call: TRBD1
v_call: TRBV4-1
cdr3_length: 15
cdr3_aa: CASSLTGVSNQPQHF
cdr3_nt: TGCGCCAGCAGCCTTACAGGGGTGAGCAATCAGCCCCAGCATTTT

j_call: TRBJ2-3
clone_size: few
d_call: TRBD2
v_call: TRBV4-1
cdr3_length: 17
cdr3_aa: CASSQDQTSGGTDTQYF
cdr3_nt: TGCGCCAGCAGCCAAGATCAGACTAGCGGGGGCACAGATACGCAGTATTTT

j_call: TRBJ2-5
clone_size: once
d_call: NA
v_call: TRBV4-1
cdr3_length: 12
cdr3_aa: CASSLQGLTQYF
cdr3_nt: TGCGCCAGCAGCCTACAGGGTTTGACCCAGTACTTC

j_call: TRBJ2-3
clone_size: NA
d_call: TRBD2
v_call: TRBV5-4
cdr3_length: 16
cdr3_aa: CASSQARGGLTDTQYF
cdr3_nt: TGTGCCAGCAGCCAGGCTCGCGGGGGGCTCACAGATACGCAGTATTTT

j_call: TRBJ2-2
clone_size: NA
d_call: TRBD1
v_call: TRBV2
cdr3_length: 16
cdr3_aa: CASSARQGSGTGELFF
cdr3_nt: TGTGCCAGCAGCGCTAGACAGGGGTCGGGCACCGGGGAGCTGTTTTTT

j_call: TRBJ1-2
clone_size: NA
d_call: TRBD1
v_call: TRBV13
cdr3_length: 14
cdr3_aa: CASSLTGGAGGYTF
cdr3_nt: TGTGCCAGCAGCTTAACAGGGGGCGCAGGCGGCTACACCTTC

j_call: TRBJ1-5
clone_size: NA
d_call: NA
v_call: TRBV19
cdr3_length: 15
cdr3_aa: CASSATGQNNQPQHF
cdr3_nt: TGTGCCAGTAGTGCCACTGGACAGAACAATCAGCCCCAGCATTTT

j_call: TRBJ1-2
clone_size: few
d_call: NA
v_call: TRBV4-3
cdr3_length: 13
cdr3_aa: CASSQGGIYGYTF
cdr3_nt: TGCGCCAGCAGCCAGGGGGGTATCTATGGCTACACCTTC

j_call: TRBJ1-2
clone_size: NA
d_call: TRBD1
v_call: TRBV28
cdr3_length: 12
cdr3_aa: CAEAGGNYGYTF
cdr3_nt: TGTGCCGAGGCAGGGGGTAACTATGGCTACACCTTC

j_call: TRBJ2-3
clone_size: once
d_call: NA
v_call: TRBV28
cdr3_length: 13
cdr3_aa: CASSGASTDTQYF
cdr3_nt: TGTGCCAGCAGCGGAGCGAGCACAGATACGCAGTATTTT

j_call: TRBJ2-1
clone_size: NA
d_call: TRBD2
v_call: TRBV5-4
cdr3_length: 15
cdr3_aa: CASSLQRGDYNEQFF
cdr3_nt: TGTGCCAGCAGCCTTCAGCGGGGGGACTACAATGAGCAGTTCTTC

j_call: TRBJ2-1
clone_size: NA
d_call: TRBD2
v_call: TRBV11-2
cdr3_length: 15
cdr3_aa: CASSKLAGGQSEQFF
cdr3_nt: TGTGCCAGCAGCAAACTAGCGGGGGGGCAAAGTGAGCAGTTCTTC

j_call: TRBJ2-6
clone_size: NA
d_call: TRBD1
v_call: TRBV6-4
cdr3_length: 20
cdr3_aa: CASSDSLTGTGPSGANVLTF
cdr3_nt: TGTGCCAGCAGTGACTCGCTTACCGGGACAGGCCCCTCTGGGGCCAACGTCCTGACTTTC

j_call: TRBJ1-1
clone_size: NA
d_call: NA
v_call: TRBV27
cdr3_length: 15
cdr3_aa: CASLPHGGWNTEAFF
cdr3_nt: TGTGCCAGCCTACCGCACGGGGGGTGGAACACTGAAGCTTTCTTT

j_call: TRBJ1-3
clone_size: NA
d_call: NA
v_call: TRBV7-6
cdr3_length: 13
cdr3_aa: CASGSGSGNTIYF
cdr3_nt: TGTGCCAGCGGATCAGGGTCTGGAAACACCATATATTTT

j_call: TRBJ2-2
clone_size: NA
d_call: NA
v_call: TRBV19
cdr3_length: 14
cdr3_aa: CASHGPLYTGELFF
cdr3_nt: TGTGCCAGCCATGGGCCCCTATACACCGGGGAGCTGTTTTTT

j_call: TRBJ2-3
clone_size: NA
d_call: TRBD1
v_call: TRBV5-6
cdr3_length: 14
cdr3_aa: CASSWTGSTDTQYF
cdr3_nt: TGTGCCAGCAGCTGGACAGGGAGCACAGATACGCAGTATTTT

j_call: TRBJ1-1
clone_size: NA
d_call: NA
v_call: TRBV10-3
cdr3_length: 12
cdr3_aa: CAPSDRNTEAFF
cdr3_nt: TGTGCCCCTTCGGACAGGAACACTGAAGCTTTCTTT

j_call: TRBJ2-7
clone_size: NA
d_call: TRBD1
v_call: TRBV6-1
cdr3_length: 14
cdr3_aa: CASSEQGASYEQYF
cdr3_nt: TGTGCCAGCAGTGAACAGGGGGCGTCCTACGAGCAGTACTTC

j_call: TRBJ2-1
clone_size: NA
d_call: TRBD2
v_call: TRBV4-3
cdr3_length: 15
cdr3_aa: CASSQGTSGKDEQFF
cdr3_nt: TGCGCCAGCAGCCAAGGGACTAGCGGGAAGGATGAGCAGTTCTTC

j_call: TRBJ2-7
clone_size: NA
d_call: NA
v_call: TRBV6-5
cdr3_length: 13
cdr3_aa: CASSSTGSYEQYF
cdr3_nt: TGTGCCAGCAGCTCCACAGGGTCCTACGAGCAGTACTTC

j_call: TRBJ1-1
clone_size: NA
d_call: NA
v_call: TRBV7-2
cdr3_length: 13
cdr3_aa: CASSFGWNTEAFF
cdr3_nt: TGTGCCAGCAGCTTCGGGTGGAACACTGAAGCTTTCTTT

j_call: TRBJ1-6
clone_size: NA
d_call: TRBD1
v_call: TRBV30
cdr3_length: 17
cdr3_aa: CAWSRNLRDRDNSPLHF
cdr3_nt: TGTGCCTGGAGCAGGAACCTTAGGGACAGGGATAATTCACCCCTCCACTTT

j_call: TRBJ1-1
clone_size: NA
d_call: NA
v_call: TRBV5-1
cdr3_length: 13
cdr3_aa: CASSETPGAEAFF
cdr3_nt: TGCGCCAGCAGCGAAACTCCGGGGGCTGAAGCTTTCTTT

j_call: TRBJ1-2
clone_size: NA
d_call: TRBD1
v_call: TRBV29-1
cdr3_length: 12
cdr3_aa: CSSGTEAYGYTF
cdr3_nt: TGCAGCTCCGGGACAGAGGCCTATGGCTACACCTTC

j_call: TRBJ1-1
clone_size: NA
d_call: TRBD1
v_call: TRBV7-8
cdr3_length: 15
cdr3_aa: CASSSHRGFATEAFF
cdr3_nt: TGTGCCAGCAGCTCCCACAGGGGGTTCGCCACTGAAGCTTTCTTT

j_call: TRBJ2-2
clone_size: NA
d_call: TRBD1
v_call: TRBV6-1
cdr3_length: 14
cdr3_aa: CASKGQGITGELFF
cdr3_nt: TGTGCCAGCAAGGGACAGGGAATCACCGGGGAGCTGTTTTTT

j_call: TRBJ2-7
clone_size: NA
d_call: NA
v_call: TRBV19
cdr3_length: 15
cdr3_aa: CASSTQGSGTYEQYF
cdr3_nt: TGTGCCAGTAGTACCCAGGGATCAGGTACCTACGAGCAGTACTTC

j_call: TRBJ2-1
clone_size: NA
d_call: NA
v_call: TRBV10-3
cdr3_length: 15
cdr3_aa: CAISESIIAANEQFF
cdr3_nt: TGTGCCATCAGTGAGTCGATAATCGCGGCCAATGAGCAGTTCTTC